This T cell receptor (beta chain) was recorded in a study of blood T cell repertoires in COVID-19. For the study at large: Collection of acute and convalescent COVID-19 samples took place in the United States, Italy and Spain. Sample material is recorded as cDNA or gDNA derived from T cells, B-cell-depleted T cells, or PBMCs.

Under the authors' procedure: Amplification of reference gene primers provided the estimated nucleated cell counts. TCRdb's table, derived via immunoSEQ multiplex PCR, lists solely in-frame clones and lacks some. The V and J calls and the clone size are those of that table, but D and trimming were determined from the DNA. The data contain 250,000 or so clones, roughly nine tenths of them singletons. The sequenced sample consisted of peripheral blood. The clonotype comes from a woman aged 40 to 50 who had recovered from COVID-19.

The CDR3 sequence is CASGLVTVSTDTQYF. The CDR3, as DNA: TGTGCTAGTGGTTTGGTAACAGTTAGCACAGATACGCAGTATTTT. The gene calls are TRBV12-5 and TRBJ2-3; D not certain. Trimming shortened V by 0 bases and J by 0 bases, and 7 bases separated the two germline ends. The V gene's germline CDR1 is LGHNT and CDR2 FRNRAP. This CDR3 has 15 amino acids. Combining the CDR3 with reference TRBV12-5 and TRBJ2-3 gives the whole variable domain DARVTQTPRHKVTEMGQEVTMRCQPILGHNTVFWYRQTMMQGLELLAYFRNRAPLDDSGMPKDRFSAEMPDATLATLKIQPSEPRDSAVYFCASGLVTVSTDTQYFGPGTRLTVL.